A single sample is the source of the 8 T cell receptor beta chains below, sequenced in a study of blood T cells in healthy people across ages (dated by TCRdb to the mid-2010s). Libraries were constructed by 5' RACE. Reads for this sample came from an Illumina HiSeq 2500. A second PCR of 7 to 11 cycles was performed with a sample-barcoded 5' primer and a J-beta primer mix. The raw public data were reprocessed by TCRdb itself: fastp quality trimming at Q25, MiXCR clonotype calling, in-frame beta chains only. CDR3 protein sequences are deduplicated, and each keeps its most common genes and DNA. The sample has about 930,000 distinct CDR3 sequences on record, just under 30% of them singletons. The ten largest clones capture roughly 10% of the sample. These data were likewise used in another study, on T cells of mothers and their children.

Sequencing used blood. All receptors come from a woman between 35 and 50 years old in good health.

This CDR3 is CASSEGVVVMGEQFF. The CDR3 DNA is TGTGCCAGCAGTGAAGGGGTTGTGGTGATGGGGGAGCAGTTCTTC. The chain is built from TRBV6-1 and TRBJ2-1; no firm D call. Germline V gene data show CDR1 as MNHNS and CDR2 as SASEGT. This CDR3 region has 15 residues. V was trimmed by 1 base and J by 10 bases, leaving 17 bases between them.

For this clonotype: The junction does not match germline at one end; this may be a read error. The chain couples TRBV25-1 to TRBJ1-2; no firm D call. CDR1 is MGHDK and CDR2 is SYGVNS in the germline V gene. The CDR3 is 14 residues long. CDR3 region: CAGSEDGVNYGYTF. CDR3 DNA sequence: TGTGCCGGCAGTGAAGACGGGGTAAACTATGGCTACACCTTC.

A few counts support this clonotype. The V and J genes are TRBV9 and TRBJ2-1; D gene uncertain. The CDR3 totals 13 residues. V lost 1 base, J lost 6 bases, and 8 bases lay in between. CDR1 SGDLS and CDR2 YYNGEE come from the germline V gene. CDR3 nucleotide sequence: TGTGCCAGCAGCGTACGGGCCGTCAATGAGCAGTTCTTC. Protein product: CASSVRAVNEQFF.

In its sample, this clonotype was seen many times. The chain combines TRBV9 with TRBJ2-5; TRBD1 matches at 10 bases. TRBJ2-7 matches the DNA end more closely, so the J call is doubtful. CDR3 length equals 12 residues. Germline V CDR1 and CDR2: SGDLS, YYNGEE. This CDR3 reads CASSGTGGEQYF. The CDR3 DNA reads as TGTGCCAGCAGCGGGACAGGGGGCGAGCAGTACTTC.

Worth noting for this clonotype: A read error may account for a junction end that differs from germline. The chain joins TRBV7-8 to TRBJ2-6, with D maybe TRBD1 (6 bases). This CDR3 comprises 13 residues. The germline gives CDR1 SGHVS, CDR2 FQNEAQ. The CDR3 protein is CASSFPGQNTEAF. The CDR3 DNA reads TGTGCCAGCAGCTTCCCGGGACAAAACACTGAAGCTTTC.

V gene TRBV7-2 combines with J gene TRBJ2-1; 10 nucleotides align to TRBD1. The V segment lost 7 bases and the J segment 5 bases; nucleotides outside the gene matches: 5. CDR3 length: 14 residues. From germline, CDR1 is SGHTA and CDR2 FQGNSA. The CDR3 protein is CASNRDRGHNEQFF. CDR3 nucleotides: TGTGCCAGCAACCGGGACAGGGGACACAATGAGCAGTTCTTC.

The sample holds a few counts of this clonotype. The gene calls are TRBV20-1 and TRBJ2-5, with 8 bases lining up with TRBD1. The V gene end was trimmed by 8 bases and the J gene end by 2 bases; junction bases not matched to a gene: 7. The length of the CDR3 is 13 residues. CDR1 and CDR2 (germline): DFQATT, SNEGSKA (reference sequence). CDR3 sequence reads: CSPPRTGQETQYF. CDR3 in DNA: TGCAGTCCCCCGAGGACAGGGCAAGAGACCCAGTACTTC.

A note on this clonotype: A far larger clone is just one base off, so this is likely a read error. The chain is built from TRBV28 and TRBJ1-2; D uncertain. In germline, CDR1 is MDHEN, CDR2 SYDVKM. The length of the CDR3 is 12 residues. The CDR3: CASSSASYDYTF. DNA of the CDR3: TGTGCCAGCAGTTCAGCTTCCTATGACTACACCTTC.